The entry below describes one T cell receptor (beta chain). The entry originates in a study of blood T cell repertoires in COVID-19. Study as a whole: T cells, B-cell-depleted T cells, or PBMCs provided the cDNA or gDNA that served as material.

Original methodology: Scientists estimated how many nucleated cells there were by amplifying reference gene primers. Using immunoSEQ multiplex PCR, the repertoire was profiled, and TCRdb retains in-frame clones only, with some absent. That table gives V, J and clone size, and the DNA gave D and trimming. The sample shows 110,000 or so clones, 75% to 90% of them seen only once. Germline V gene data show CDR1 as MDHEN and CDR2 as SYDVKM. V was shortened by 2 bases and J by 3 bases, with 5 bases between the two germline ends. The CDR3 sequence is 13 residues long. The receptor comes from a woman aged 50 to 60 with acute or convalescent COVID-19. The source material was peripheral blood. The rearrangement joins TRBV28 to TRBJ1-5, with D unclear. CDR3 in DNA: TGTGCCAGCAGTTTACAGAACAATCAGCCCCAGCATTTT. This codes for CASSLQNNQPQHF.